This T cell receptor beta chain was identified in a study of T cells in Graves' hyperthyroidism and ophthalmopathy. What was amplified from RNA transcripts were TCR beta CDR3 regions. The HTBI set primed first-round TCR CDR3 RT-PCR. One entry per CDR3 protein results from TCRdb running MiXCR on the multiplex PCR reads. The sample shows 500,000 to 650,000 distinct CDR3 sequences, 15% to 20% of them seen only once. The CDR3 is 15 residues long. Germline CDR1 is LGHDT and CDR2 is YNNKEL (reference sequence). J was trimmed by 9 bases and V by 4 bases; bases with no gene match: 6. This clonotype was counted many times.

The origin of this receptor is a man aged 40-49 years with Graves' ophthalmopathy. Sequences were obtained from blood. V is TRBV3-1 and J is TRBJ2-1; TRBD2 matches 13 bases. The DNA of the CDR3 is TGTGCCAGCAGCCCTGGACTAGCGGGAGCTGTTGAGCAGTTCTTC. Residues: CASSPGLAGAVEQFF.